This T cell receptor (beta chain) was captured by sequencing in a study of blood T cells in healthy people across ages. Study results and limitations: The study could not conclusively compare naive and antigen-experienced cells, given its unsorted PBMCs.

Germline V gene sequence: CDR1 KGHSH, CDR2 LQKENI. V was pared by 3 bases and J by 1 base, with 9 bases between. The CDR3 has 14 residues. With respect to this clonotype: Its cognate antigen is unknown.

The use of a sample-barcoded 5' primer and a J-beta primer mix characterized a second PCR of about 7 to 12 cycles. TCRdb processed the 5' RACE reads anew with MiXCR; each CDR3 protein has one entry. The sample records about 750,000 distinct CDR3 sequences, roughly 53% being singletons. Sequencing was done on a sample of blood. The source is a man older than 75 in good health. This rearrangement joins TRBV18 to TRBJ1-1; no clear D gene. CDR3 sequence (DNA): TGTGCCAGCTCACCGGTTAGTGAGAACACTGAAGCTTTCTTT. Translating it yields CASSPVSENTEAFF.